One and the same sample provided the 32 T cell receptor beta chains below, sequenced in a study of control samples from healthy donors and cancer patients. Profiled with immunoSEQ multiplex PCR; TCRdb holds only in-frame clones, not every one. Of 350,000 to 450,000 clones in the sample, more than 80% were seen once. Material: PBMCs. Source of these receptors: a man aged 35 to 55 with head and neck cancer.

The rearrangement uses TRBV7-9 and TRBJ2-5; 7 bases are a match to TRBD2. V lost 5 bases to trimming and J lost 4 bases; unmatched junction nucleotides: 7. This CDR3 is built from 14 residues. The germline V gene encodes CDR1 SEHNR and CDR2 FQNEAQ (reference sequence). The CDR3 bases are TGTGCCAGCAGCCTTGGACTAGTGGGAGAGACCCAGTACTTC. Protein: CASSLGLVGETQYF.

The chain is built from TRBV29-1 and TRBJ1-2; D gene ambiguous. The V gene lost 7 bases and the J gene lost 7 bases, with 13 bases spanning the gap. Per the germline V gene, CDR1 is SQVTM and CDR2 is ANQGSEA. There are 11 residues in the CDR3. CDR3 nucleotides: TGCAGCGCCGGAGCGGGCGGTGGCTACACCTTC. Protein: CSAGAGGGYTF.

This clone has just a few counts. The chain is built from TRBV28 and TRBJ2-1; D is uncertain. The germline V and J ends were trimmed by 4 bases and 3 bases, with 16 bases remaining between them. CDR3 length: 16 residues. CDR1 is MDHEN and CDR2 is SYDVKM in the germline V gene. The CDR3 sequence: CASSSSWVPDYNEQFF. The DNA of the CDR3 is TGTGCCAGCAGTTCATCATGGGTCCCCGACTACAATGAGCAGTTCTTC.

The rearrangement joins TRBV21-1 to TRBJ2-7. TRBV21-1 is listed as a pseudogene. The CDR3 covers 15 residues. This CDR3 reads CASSNLNLVSYEQYF. CDR3 sequence (DNA): TGTGCCAGCAGCAATTTGAATTTGGTTTCCTACGAGCAGTACTTC.

This chain connects TRBV28 to TRBJ1-2; D gene unclear. Germline CDR1 reads MDHEN; CDR2 reads SYDVKM. The CDR3 extends over 13 amino acids. With 6 bases removed from V and 2 bases from J, the gap between germline ends came to 10 bases. The CDR3 loop is CASRSDENYGYTF. In DNA, the CDR3 is TGTGCCAGCAGATCGGACGAAAACTATGGCTACACCTTC.

CDR3 protein: CASSTGVGYGYTF. The CDR3 nucleotides read TGTGCCAGCAGTACCGGAGTTGGATATGGCTACACCTTC. The chain recombines TRBV6-2 or TRBV6-3 with TRBJ1-2; D not certain. The CDR3 is made up of 13 amino acids. Germline CDR1 reads MNHEY; CDR2 reads SVGEGT. The ends were cut back, 5 bases at V and 5 bases at J, with 12 bases in the middle.

CDR3 in amino acids: CASGAPSAGEQYF. The CDR3 bases are TGTGCCAGTGGGGCCCCCTCGGCAGGCGAGCAGTACTTC. V is TRBV12-3 or TRBV12-4 and J is TRBJ2-7; D is possibly TRBD1 (5 bases). The CDR3 runs to 13 residues. Trimming removed 9 bases at V and 6 bases at J, with 18 bases between.

The V and J genes are TRBV24-1 and TRBJ1-5; 8 bases are a match to TRBD1. The junction had 6 bases not matched to a gene; V was cut back by 4 bases and J by 8 bases. Germline CDR1 KGHDR, CDR2 SFDVKD. This CDR3 has 14 residues. CDR3 DNA sequence: TGTGCCACCAGTGAGGGGACAGGAGCTGAGCCCCAGCATTTT. This translates into CATSEGTGAEPQHF.

The chain combines TRBV5-5 with TRBJ2-1; maybe TRBD1 (6 bases). The germline V and J ends were trimmed by 2 bases and 0 bases, with 18 bases remaining between them. The CDR3 is 18 amino acids. Germline loops: CDR1 SGHKS, CDR2 YYEKEE (reference sequence). CDR3 nucleotide sequence: TGTGCCAGCAGCTTTGAGGGGGTCAGCCCGGGCTCCTACAATGAGCAGTTCTTC. It yields the protein CASSFEGVSPGSYNEQFF.

The chain joins TRBV28 to TRBJ1-5; D not certain. Germline values: CDR1 MDHEN, CDR2 SYDVKM. The CDR3 sequence is 14 residues long. V was cut by 5 bases and J by 0 bases, with 8 bases left in between. CDR3 loop: CASSRGDSNQPQHF. Written as DNA, the CDR3 is TGTGCCAGCAGTCGCGGGGATAGCAATCAGCCCCAGCATTTT.

The chain is built from TRBV6-5 and TRBJ1-3, with D maybe TRBD1 (5 bases). V shed 0 bases and J shed 4 bases, with 7 bases lying between them. CDR3 length equals 14 residues. CDR1 is MNHEY and CDR2 is SVGAGI in the germline V gene. The CDR3 DNA follows: TGTGCCAGCAGTTACTCGTGGGACGGAAACACCATATATTTT. Amino acid sequence: CASSYSWDGNTIYF.

This chain uses TRBV28 with TRBJ2-5; the match to TRBD2 covers 7 bases. The V gene end was trimmed by 2 bases and the J gene end by 0 bases; junction bases not matched to a gene: 12. CDR3 length: 18 amino acids. Looked up from germline, CDR1 is MDHEN and CDR2 is SYDVKM. The CDR3 DNA sequence: TGTGCCAGCAGTTTACGGCGGGAGAGGGCTGAGTACCAAGAGACCCAGTACTTC. Encoded protein: CASSLRRERAEYQETQYF.

The V and J genes are TRBV11-3 and TRBJ2-1; D might be TRBD1 (5 bases). Germline V lookup: CDR1 SGHNT, CDR2 YENEEA. The CDR3 has 14 amino acids. V was cut by 5 bases and J by 3 bases, with 11 bases left in between. The CDR3: CASSARQSYNEQFF. DNA for the CDR3: TGTGCCAGCAGCGCCAGACAGAGCTACAATGAGCAGTTCTTC.

The rearrangement uses TRBV18 and TRBJ2-3; 8 bases line up with TRBD1. The CDR3 is 15 amino acids. Germline values: CDR1 KGHSH, CDR2 LQKENI. The junction had 7 bases not matched to a gene; V was cut back by 3 bases and J by 5 bases. The chain's CDR3 is CASSPLQGAKDTQYF. For the CDR3, the DNA is TGTGCCAGCTCACCTCTCCAGGGGGCGAAAGATACGCAGTATTTT.

The J gene is TRBJ1-2, the V gene TRBV5-4, with D unclear. The CDR3 is 13 residues long. V lost 2 bases, J lost 3 bases, and 8 bases lay in between. CDR1 and CDR2 (germline): SGHNT, YYREEE (reference sequence). The CDR3 sequence: CASSLERHYGYTF. In DNA form, the CDR3 reads TGTGCCAGCAGCTTAGAGAGGCACTATGGCTACACCTTC. The full variable domain, in which reference TRBV5-4 and TRBJ1-2 provide the parts outside the CDR3, is ETGVTQSPTHLIKTRGQQVTLRCSSQSGHNTVSWYQQALGQGPQFIFQYYREEENGRGNFPPRFSGLQFPNYSSELNVNALELDDSALYLCASSLERHYGYTFGSGTRLTVV.

The chain joins TRBV10-2 to TRBJ2-1, with TRBD2 identical over 12 bases. CDR1 and CDR2 (germline): WSHSY, SAAADI. The CDR3 totals 17 residues. V dropped 5 bases and J dropped 2; count of bases not matched to a gene: 7. CDR3 protein: CASSLDRLAGAYNEQFF. The CDR3 DNA reads TGCGCCAGCAGTCTTGATCGACTAGCGGGAGCCTACAATGAGCAGTTCTTC.

The chain combines TRBV7-8 with TRBJ2-1; D might be TRBD2 (5 bases). The V gene lost 1 base and the J gene lost 8 bases, with 27 bases spanning the gap. Per the germline V gene, CDR1 is SGHVS and CDR2 is FQNEAQ. This CDR3 spans 19 amino acids. CDR3 bases: TGTGCCAGCAGCTTAGTCCCTTCGGGGTGGTCGGGGAGTAGCGATGAGCAGTTCTTC. This sequence encodes CASSLVPSGWSGSSDEQFF.

The chain uses TRBV27 and TRBJ2-3; 11 bases line up with TRBD2. The CDR3 covers 18 residues. Germline CDR1 reads MNHEY; CDR2 reads SMNVEV (reference sequence). The ends lost 5 bases at V and 2 bases at J; junction bases unmatched: 12. CDR3 in DNA: TGTGCCAGCAGTATTCAGACCGGGACTAGCGGCTTCACAGATACGCAGTATTTT. As protein: CASSIQTGTSGFTDTQYF.

The rearrangement joins TRBV29-1 to TRBJ1-2; tentatively, D is TRBD1 (5 bases). CDR3 length equals 13 residues. Trimming shortened V by 4 bases and J by 4 bases, and 13 bases separated the two germline ends. Germline CDR1 is SQVTM and CDR2 is ANQGSEA. In DNA, the CDR3 is TGCAGCGTTGGTGGGGGATCTGGCTATGGCTACACCTTC. Translating gives CSVGGGSGYGYTF.

The rearrangement links TRBV5-1 to TRBJ2-5, with a weak D call TRBD2 (5 bases). Trimming stripped 4 bases from V and 2 bases from J, with 15 bases between. The CDR3 has 15 residues. The V gene's germline CDR1 is SGHRS and CDR2 YFSETQ. The DNA for the CDR3 is TGCGCCAGCAGCGGGTCCCGGACTGGACAAGAGACCCAGTACTTC. Protein sequence: CASSGSRTGQETQYF.

This chain uses TRBV19 with TRBJ2-5; D is unclear. Looked up from germline, CDR1 is LNHDA and CDR2 is SQIVND (reference sequence). This CDR3 has 13 amino acids. Trimming removed 5 bases from V and 5 bases from J, with 12 bases in between. The CDR3 protein is CASSLRWTETQYF. The DNA for the CDR3 is TGTGCCAGTAGTCTCCGGTGGACGGAGACCCAGTACTTC. Looking up the rest from reference TRBV19 and TRBJ2-5 gives the full variable domain: DGGITQSPKYLFRKEGQNVTLSCEQNLNHDAMYWYRQDPGQGLRLIYYSQIVNDFQKGDIAEGYSVSREKKESFPLTVTSAQKNPTAFYLCASSLRWTETQYFGPGTRLLVL.

This chain joins TRBV19 and TRBJ1-1; 8 bases are a match to TRBD1. Germline CDR1 and CDR2: LNHDA and SQIVND (reference sequence). With V trimmed by 4 bases and J by 4 bases, 2 bases remained unmatched. This CDR3 is built from 13 residues. CDR3 in amino acids: CASSTTGGTEAFF. CDR3 coding DNA: TGTGCCAGTAGTACCACAGGGGGCACTGAAGCTTTCTTT. The full variable domain, its missing parts supplied by reference TRBV19 and TRBJ1-1, is DGGITQSPKYLFRKEGQNVTLSCEQNLNHDAMYWYRQDPGQGLRLIYYSQIVNDFQKGDIAEGYSVSREKKESFPLTVTSAQKNPTAFYLCASSTTGGTEAFFGQGTRLTVV.

The rearrangement joins TRBV28 to TRBJ1-1, with D unresolved. The germline V gene has CDR1 MDHEN and CDR2 SYDVKM. Between the trimmed V and J ends, which lost 7 bases and 3 bases, there was a span of 18 bases. The CDR3 totals 15 residues. The DNA of the CDR3 is TGTGCCAGCACCCTAGGCGGCAGGACCCACACTGAAGCTTTCTTT. Amino acids: CASTLGGRTHTEAFF.

This clone was detected once. The rearrangement links TRBV30 to TRBJ2-2, with 9 bases identical to TRBD2. With V trimmed by 5 bases and J by 3 bases, 4 bases remained unmatched. CDR1 is GTSNPN and CDR2 is SVGIG in the germline V gene (reference sequence). This CDR3 region has 14 residues. CDR3 in DNA: TGTGCCTGGGCGGGGGGGTTTGACACCGGGGAGCTGTTTTTT. Amino acid sequence: CAWAGGFDTGELFF.

This clone was seen only a few times. CDR3 loop: CASSRVNSPLHF. DNA for the CDR3: TGCGCCAGCAGCAGGGTGAATTCACCCCTCCACTTT. This chain joins TRBV10-1 and TRBJ1-6; D might be TRBD1 (5 bases). Trimming cost V 6 bases and J 7 bases, with 7 bases left between them. This CDR3 is 12 amino acids long. Germline assignment: CDR1 WNHNN and CDR2 SYGVQD (reference sequence).

The chain joins TRBV13 to TRBJ2-1, with 7 nucleotides matching TRBD2. CDR1 and CDR2 (germline): PRHDT, FYEKMQ (reference sequence). The CDR3 covers 15 residues. J lost 7 bases, V lost 5 bases, and 11 bases had no gene match. The CDR3 DNA follows: TGTGCCAGCAGCCTGAGCGGGGAAGAGGGGAATGAGCAGTTCTTC. Residues: CASSLSGEEGNEQFF.

The J gene is TRBJ1-2, the V gene TRBV3-1 (or the pseudogene TRBV3-2); maybe TRBD1 (6 bases). This CDR3 region has 14 residues. Germline V gene sequence: CDR1 LGHDT, CDR2 YNNKEL (reference sequence). The germline V and J ends were trimmed by 2 bases and 2 bases, with 9 bases remaining between them. The CDR3 nucleotides read TGTGCCAGCAGCCAATCCACAGGGAACTATGGCTACACCTTC. Its protein is CASSQSTGNYGYTF.

This chain links TRBV6-1 with TRBJ1-2; a weak D match, TRBD1 (5 bases). This CDR3 contains 15 residues. Trimming cost V 0 bases and J 8 bases, with 16 bases left between them. Per the germline V gene, CDR1 is MNHNS and CDR2 is SASEGT. CDR3 sequence: CASSEAGAEVDGYTF. The CDR3 DNA is TGTGCCAGCAGTGAAGCAGGGGCCGAAGTCGACGGCTACACCTTC.

This clone occurred once. V usage is TRBV6-6 and J usage is TRBJ2-7; D may be TRBD1 or TRBD2 (5 bases each). The CDR3 contains 13 residues. V was shortened by 4 bases and J by 4 bases, with 11 bases between the two germline ends. The germline V gene has CDR1 MNHNY and CDR2 SVGAGI (reference sequence). CDR3 protein: CASSSGTLYEQYF. For the CDR3, the DNA is TGTGCCAGCAGTTCCGGGACCCTATACGAGCAGTACTTC.

The chain combines TRBV27 with TRBJ2-3; TRBD2 agrees at 13 bases. The V gene's germline CDR1 is MNHEY and CDR2 SMNVEV (reference sequence). The CDR3 extends over 16 amino acids. The V gene end was trimmed by 3 bases and the J gene end by 4 bases; junction bases not matched to a gene: 4. The CDR3: CASSFSLAGGSDTQYF. Here the CDR3 DNA reads TGTGCCAGCAGTTTTTCACTAGCGGGAGGGTCAGATACGCAGTATTTT.

V and J are TRBV6-4 and TRBJ2-1; tentative D call: TRBD1 (5 bases). Germline lookup yields CDR1 MRHNA and CDR2 SNTAGT. This CDR3 contains 13 residues. The V end lost 5 bases, the J end lost 2 bases, and 7 bases lay between the germline ends. This CDR3 is CASSPTAYNEQFF. CDR3 nucleotide sequence: TGTGCCAGCAGTCCGACAGCCTACAATGAGCAGTTCTTC.

The chain is built from TRBV6-1 and TRBJ2-3, with a weak D call TRBD2 (6 bases). The CDR3 sequence is 15 residues long. V lost 3 bases and J lost 0, with 10 bases in between. CDR1 is MNHNS, CDR2 SASEGT, per germline. In DNA, the CDR3 is TGTGCCAGCAGTGACCGACTAGAGAGCACAGATACGCAGTATTTT. Encoded protein: CASSDRLESTDTQYF.